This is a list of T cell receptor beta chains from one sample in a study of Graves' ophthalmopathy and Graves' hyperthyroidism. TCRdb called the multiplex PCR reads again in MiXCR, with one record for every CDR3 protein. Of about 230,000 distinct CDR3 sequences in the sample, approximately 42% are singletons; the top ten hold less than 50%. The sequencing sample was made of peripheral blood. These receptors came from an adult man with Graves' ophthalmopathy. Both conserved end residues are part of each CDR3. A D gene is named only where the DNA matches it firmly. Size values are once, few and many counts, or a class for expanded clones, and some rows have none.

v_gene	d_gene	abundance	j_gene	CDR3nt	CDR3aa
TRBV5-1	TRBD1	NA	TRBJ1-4	TGCGCCAGCAGCCGGGACAGGGCGGGAGAAAAACTGTTTTTT	CASSRDRAGEKLFF
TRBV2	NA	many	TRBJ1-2	TGTGCCAGCAGTAAGGATCAGGCGGGCTACACCTTC	CASSKDQAGYTF
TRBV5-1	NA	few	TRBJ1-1	TGCGCCAGCAGCGCCGGGGACACCGAGACTGAAGCTTTCTTT	CASSAGDTETEAFF
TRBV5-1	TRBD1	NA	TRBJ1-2	TGCGCCAGCAGCCTTGGACAGGGGCCCGCGAGTGGCTACACCTTC	CASSLGQGPASGYTF
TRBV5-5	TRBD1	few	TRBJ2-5	TGTGCCAGCAGCCGTACCGGGACAGAAGAGACCCAGTACTTC	CASSRTGTEETQYF
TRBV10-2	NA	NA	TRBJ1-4	TGCGCCAGCAGTGAAGGCCCTTTGAGGAAACTGTTTTTT	CASSEGPLRKLFF
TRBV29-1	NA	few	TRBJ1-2	TGCAGCGTTGAAATAGCCGGCGCCTATGGCTACACCTTC	CSVEIAGAYGYTF
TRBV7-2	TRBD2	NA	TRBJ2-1	TGTGCCAGCAGCTTATTGGCGGGAGGAGGGCGCCCGTGGAATGAGCAGTTCTTC	CASSLLAGGGRPWNEQFF
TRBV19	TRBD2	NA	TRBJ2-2	TGTGCCGCACTAGCGGGGTTAGGTTCTCCCGGGGAGCTGTTTTTT	CAALAGLGSPGELFF
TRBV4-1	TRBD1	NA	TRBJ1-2	TGCGCCAGCAGCCAAGGGGACAGGGCTATTTATGGCTACACCTTC	CASSQGDRAIYGYTF
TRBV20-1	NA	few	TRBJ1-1	TGCAGTGCTATGAGGGCCACTGAAGCTTTCTTT	CSAMRATEAFF
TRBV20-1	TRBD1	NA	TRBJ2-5	TGCAGTGCTAGTGGGGGGGGGACAGGGGGAGGCGAGACCCAGTACTTC	CSASGGGTGGGETQYF
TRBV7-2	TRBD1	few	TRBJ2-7	TGTGCCAGCAGCTTAGCCGGGACAGGGAACGAGCAGTACTTC	CASSLAGTGNEQYF
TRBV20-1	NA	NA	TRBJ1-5	TGCAGTGCAAGCCAGGGGCAGCCCCAGCATTTT	CSASQGQPQHF
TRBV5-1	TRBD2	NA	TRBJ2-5	TGCGCCAGCAGCTTGGCCGACTTTAGCGGGAGGGCTACGGAGACCCAGTACTTC	CASSLADFSGRATETQYF
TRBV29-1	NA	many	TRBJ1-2	TGCAGCGTTGACGAGCAAGGCGGCTATGGCTACACCTTC	CSVDEQGGYGYTF
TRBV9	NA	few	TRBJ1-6	TGTGCCAGCAGCGCCTCAAATTCACCCCTCTTT	CASSASNSPLF
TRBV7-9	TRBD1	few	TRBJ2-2	TGTGCCAGCCTCGGACAGGGAAACACCGGGGAGCTGTTTTTT	CASLGQGNTGELFF
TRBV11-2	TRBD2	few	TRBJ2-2	TGTGCCAGCAGCTTAGTGGCTAGCGGGAGCACCGGGGAGCTGTTTTTT	CASSLVASGSTGELFF
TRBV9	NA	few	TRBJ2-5	TGTGCCAGCAGCCAGGGTGGGCTGGTCGTGGAGACCCAGTACTTC	CASSQGGLVVETQYF
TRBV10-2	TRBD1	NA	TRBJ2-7	TGTGCCAGCAGACCCCCGGGACAGGGAACCTACGAGCAGTACTTC	CASRPPGQGTYEQYF
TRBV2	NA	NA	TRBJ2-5	TGTGCCAGCAAAGAACAGTACTTC	CASKEQYF
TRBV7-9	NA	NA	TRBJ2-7	TGTGCCAGCAGGGGGGGACGGAACTACGAGCAGTACTTC	CASRGGRNYEQYF
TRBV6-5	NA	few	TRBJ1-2	TGTGCCGCTATACAGGGCCACTATGGCTACACCTTC	CAAIQGHYGYTF
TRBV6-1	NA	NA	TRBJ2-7	TGTGCTCGGCCCCCGCAAGGGGCAGGGAGCGAGCAGTACTTC	CARPPQGAGSEQYF
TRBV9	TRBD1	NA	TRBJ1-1	TGTGCCAGCAGCGGAACAGGGGGCGGCACTGAAGCTTTCTTT	CASSGTGGGTEAFF
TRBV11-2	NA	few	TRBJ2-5	TGTGCCAGCAGCTCAGGGACCCGTAGTCAAGAGACCCAGTACTTC	CASSSGTRSQETQYF
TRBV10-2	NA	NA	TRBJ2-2	TGTGCCAGCAGTTACTCGGGCGGATCAAACACCGGGGAGCTGTTTTTT	CASSYSGGSNTGELFF
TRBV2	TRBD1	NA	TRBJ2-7	TGTGCCAGCAGTTCTGTACAGGGGGAAGAGCAGTACTTC	CASSSVQGEEQYF
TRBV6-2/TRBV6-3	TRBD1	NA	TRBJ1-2	TGTGCCAGCAGTATTCCTGTTAGGGGGCGAAACTATGGCTACACCTTC	CASSIPVRGRNYGYTF
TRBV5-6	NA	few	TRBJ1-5	TGTGCCAGCAGCTTGGGACATGGGGATCAGCCCCAGCATTTT	CASSLGHGDQPQHF
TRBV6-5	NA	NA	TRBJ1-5	TGTGCCAGCAGTGAGTCGGTGGACCAGCCCCAGCATTTT	CASSESVDQPQHF
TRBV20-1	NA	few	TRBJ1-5	TGCAGTGCCAGGACTGGGGGGTATAGCAATCAGCCCCAGCATTTT	CSARTGGYSNQPQHF
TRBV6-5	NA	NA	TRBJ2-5	TGTGCCAGCAGTGATGGCAGCCAAGAGACCCAGTACTTC	CASSDGSQETQYF
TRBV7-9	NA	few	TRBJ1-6	TGTGCCAGCTTCCCTGAGGAGGGGACCTATAATTCACCCCTCCACTTT	CASFPEEGTYNSPLHF
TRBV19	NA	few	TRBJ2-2	TGTGCCAGTAGTATAGAAGCGGGGAACACCGGGGAGCTGTTTTTT	CASSIEAGNTGELFF
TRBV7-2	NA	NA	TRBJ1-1	TGTGCCAGCAGCGCCTCTATCACTGAAGCTTTCTTT	CASSASITEAFF
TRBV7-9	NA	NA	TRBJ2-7	TGTGCCAGCAGCTTAGGGGGTCTCACAGCAGTCGAGCAGTACTTC	CASSLGGLTAVEQYF
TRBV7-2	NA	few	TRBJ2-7	TGTGCCAGCAGCTCCCCAAGAAGAGGGTGGAACGAGCAGTACTTC	CASSSPRRGWNEQYF
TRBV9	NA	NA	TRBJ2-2	TGTGCCAGCAGCTTATTAGGGACGGTAATGTCTGGGGAGCTGTTTTTT	CASSLLGTVMSGELFF
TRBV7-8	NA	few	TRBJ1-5	TGTGCCAGCAGCTTAGATGATCAGCCCCAGCATTTT	CASSLDDQPQHF
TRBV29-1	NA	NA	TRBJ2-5	TGCAGCGGTTGGCGCACAGAGAAAGGGACCCAGTACTTC	CSGWRTEKGTQYF
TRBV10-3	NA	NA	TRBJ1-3	TGTGCCACCGGGAGTGGGTCTGGAAACACCATATATTTT	CATGSGSGNTIYF
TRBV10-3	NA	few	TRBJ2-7	TGTGCCATCAGTGTCCCCGGAACACCGGACGGGCAGTACTTC	CAISVPGTPDGQYF
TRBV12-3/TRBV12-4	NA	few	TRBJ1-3	TGTGCCAGCAGCATCCCAGGGTCTGGAAACACCATATATTTT	CASSIPGSGNTIYF
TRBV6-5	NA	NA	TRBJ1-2	TGTGCCAGCAGTTCAGGCCGAAGATCTGTGGGCTACACCTTC	CASSSGRRSVGYTF
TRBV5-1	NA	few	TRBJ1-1	TGCGCCAGCAGCTTGGGGGACGGACGGGACACTGAAGCTTTCTTT	CASSLGDGRDTEAFF
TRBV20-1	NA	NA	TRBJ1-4	TGCAAAAGCGGGGTTTCCTTCGAAAAACTGTTTTTT	CKSGVSFEKLFF
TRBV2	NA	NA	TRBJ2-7	TGTGCCACCAGTGAAGCCGGGGACACCTACGAGCAGTACTTC	CATSEAGDTYEQYF
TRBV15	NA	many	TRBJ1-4	TGTGCCACCAGCAGAGATCCAGCCGATAATGAAAAACTGTTTTTT	CATSRDPADNEKLFF
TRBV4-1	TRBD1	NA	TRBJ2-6	TGCGCCAGCAGCCTTAACCCACAGGGGACCGGGGCCAACGTCCTGACTTTC	CASSLNPQGTGANVLTF